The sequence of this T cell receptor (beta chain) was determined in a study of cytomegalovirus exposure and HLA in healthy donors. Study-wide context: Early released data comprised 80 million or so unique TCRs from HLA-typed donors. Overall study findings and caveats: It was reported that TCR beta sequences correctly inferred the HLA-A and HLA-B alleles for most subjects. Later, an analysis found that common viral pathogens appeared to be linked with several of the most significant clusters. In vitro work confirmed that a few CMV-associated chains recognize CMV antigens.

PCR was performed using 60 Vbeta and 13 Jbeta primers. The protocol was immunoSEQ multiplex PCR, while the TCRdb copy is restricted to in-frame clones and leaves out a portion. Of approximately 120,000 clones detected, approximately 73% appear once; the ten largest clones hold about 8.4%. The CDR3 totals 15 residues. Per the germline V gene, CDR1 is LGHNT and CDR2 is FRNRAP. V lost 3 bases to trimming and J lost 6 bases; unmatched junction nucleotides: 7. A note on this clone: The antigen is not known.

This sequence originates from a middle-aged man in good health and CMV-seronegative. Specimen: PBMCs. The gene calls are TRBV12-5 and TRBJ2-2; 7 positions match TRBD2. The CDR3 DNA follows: TGTGCTAGTGGTTTAGGGCAGGCGGGGGCCGGGGAGCTGTTTTTT. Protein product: CASGLGQAGAGELFF. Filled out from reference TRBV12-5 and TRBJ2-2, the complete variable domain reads DARVTQTPRHKVTEMGQEVTMRCQPILGHNTVFWYRQTMMQGLELLAYFRNRAPLDDSGMPKDRFSAEMPDATLATLKIQPSEPRDSAVYFCASGLGQAGAGELFFGEGSRLTVL.